What follows are 31 T cell receptor beta chains derived from one specimen sequenced in a study of T cell changes during pregnancy in multiple sclerosis. Generated by immunoSEQ multiplex PCR, the TCRdb table keeps only in-frame clones and is missing some. The repertoire holds roughly 29,000 clones, over 75% seen once, with approximately 6.6% in the top ten. Specimen: CD8+ T cells from peripheral blood mononuclear cells, collected after pregnancy. These receptors all come from a female donor with multiple sclerosis, enrolled in a pregnancy study.

V and J are TRBV7-9 and TRBJ2-5; TRBD2 agrees at 7 bases. Germline values: CDR1 SEHNR, CDR2 FQNEAQ (reference sequence). This CDR3 region has 15 residues. With 2 bases clipped from V and 0 bases from J, the junction kept 3 bases outside the gene matches. As DNA, the CDR3 is TGTGCCAGCAGCTTACCGAGCGGGGACCAAGAGACCCAGTACTTC. Its protein is CASSLPSGDQETQYF.

The rearrangement joins TRBV7-9 to TRBJ1-1; 9 bases agree with TRBD1. V trimming: 4 bases; J trimming: 4 bases; junction bases outside the gene matches: 4. The CDR3 totals 14 residues. Germline values: CDR1 SEHNR, CDR2 FQNEAQ (reference sequence). Written as DNA, the CDR3 is TGTGCCAGCAGCTGGGACAGGGAGGGCACTGAAGCTTTCTTT. Residues: CASSWDREGTEAFF.

V gene TRBV7-3 combines with J gene TRBJ2-3; the D gene is possibly TRBD2 (5 bases). The CDR3 has 14 residues. Germline CDR1 is SGHTA and CDR2 is FQGTGA. V gave up 4 bases and J gave up 5 bases, with 13 bases separating them. CDR3 sequence reads: CASSSSPREDTQYF. The CDR3 region has the DNA TGTGCCAGCAGCTCATCCCCTCGGGAAGATACGCAGTATTTT.

The chain has TRBV6-5 and TRBJ2-3; D remains unclear. This CDR3 spans 13 amino acids. Trimming pared 5 bases from V and 1 base from J, leaving 7 bases between. Germline V gives CDR1 MNHEY, CDR2 SVGAGI. CDR3 sequence (DNA): TGTGCCAGCAGTGCCAGGCGCACAGATACGCAGTATTTT. This codes for CASSARRTDTQYF.

The J gene is TRBJ2-7, the V gene TRBV28; TRBD2 matches at 7 bases. This CDR3 contains 14 residues. V was pared by 8 bases and J by 3 bases, with 10 bases of the junction left unmatched. Germline-derived CDR1 and CDR2 are MDHEN and SYDVKM. CDR3 nucleotides: TGTGCCAGCTCGTCGGGGACTAATCACTACGAGCAGTACTTC. It encodes CASSSGTNHYEQYF.

This chain uses TRBV4-3 with TRBJ2-7; D may be TRBD1 (5 bases). Trimming shortened V by 0 bases and J by 5 bases, and 11 bases separated the two germline ends. In germline, CDR1 is LGHNA, CDR2 YSLEER. The CDR3 is 14 amino acids. CDR3 nucleotides: TGCGCCAGCAGCCAAGATCCAGGGTTGGACGAGCAGTACTTC. Translated: CASSQDPGLDEQYF.

This sequence joins TRBV6-5 and TRBJ2-5, with TRBD2 matching 7 bases. The CDR3 consists of 15 residues. CDR1 and CDR2 from the germline V gene are MNHEY and SVGAGI. The junction had 10 bases not matched to a gene; V was cut back by 6 bases and J by 3 bases. Here the CDR3 DNA reads TGTGCCAGCAGACCTCTTGGGACTAACAAAGAGACCCAGTACTTC. This encodes CASRPLGTNKETQYF.

The rearrangement joins TRBV5-1 to TRBJ2-7; 9 bases are a match to TRBD2. V lost 3 bases, J lost 3 bases, and 10 bases stayed unmatched. The CDR3 contains 16 residues. The germline V gene encodes CDR1 SGHRS and CDR2 YFSETQ. The CDR3 DNA follows: TGCGCCAGCAGCTCGCCCGGGACTAGCTCCATCTACGAGCAGTACTTC. Translating it yields CASSSPGTSSIYEQYF.

CDR3 sequence (DNA): TGTGCCAGTAGTATAAATGTCGGGCTAGCGGGGAACAATGAGCAGTTCTTC. This codes for CASSINVGLAGNNEQFF. The genes are TRBV19 and TRBJ2-1, with 9 nucleotides matching TRBD2. V shed 2 bases and J 5 bases; nucleotides not matched to a gene: 10. This CDR3 has 17 residues. From germline, CDR1 is LNHDA and CDR2 SQIVND (reference sequence).

This rearrangement joins TRBV29-1 to TRBJ1-4, with TRBD1 as a possible D gene (6 bases). The CDR3 is 16 residues long. V was cut by 7 bases and J by 8 bases, with 26 bases left in between. The germline V gene has CDR1 SQVTM and CDR2 ANQGSEA. The DNA of the CDR3 is TGCAGCGCTACTGAGACAGGTCCCGCGACTATCGAAAAACTGTTTTTT. It translates to CSATETGPATIEKLFF.

This clone appeared once. The CDR3 DNA sequence: TGTGCCAGCAGCCACAGACTAGCGGGAGCGGCAGATACGCAGTATTTT. Translated, it gives CASSHRLAGAADTQYF. The chain is built from TRBV7-9 and TRBJ2-3, with 12 bases matching TRBD2. This CDR3 has 16 residues. V was pared by 5 bases and J by 4 bases, with 7 bases of the junction left unmatched. CDR1 SEHNR and CDR2 FQNEAQ come from the germline V gene (reference sequence).

J is TRBJ1-2 and V is TRBV4-3; the D is unclear. The CDR3 is made up of 13 amino acids. Germline CDR1 LGHNA, CDR2 YSLEER. The ends were cut back, 3 bases at V and 7 bases at J, with 12 bases in the middle. The CDR3 region is CASSQSEGGGYTF. DNA for the CDR3: TGCGCCAGCAGCCAGTCCGAGGGAGGTGGCTACACCTTC.

This chain uses TRBV5-4 with TRBJ2-7; 13 bases match TRBD2. Per the germline V gene, CDR1 is SGHNT and CDR2 is YYREEE (reference sequence). The CDR3 extends over 16 amino acids. Losses at the gene ends were 4 bases for V and 0 bases for J; bases not matched to a gene: 4. CDR3 DNA: TGTGCCAGCAGCCTTGGACTAGCGGGAGACTCCTACGAGCAGTACTTC. Translated: CASSLGLAGDSYEQYF. The full variable domain, in which reference TRBV5-4 and TRBJ2-7 provide the parts outside the CDR3, is ETGVTQSPTHLIKTRGQQVTLRCSSQSGHNTVSWYQQALGQGPQFIFQYYREEENGRGNFPPRFSGLQFPNYSSELNVNALELDDSALYLCASSLGLAGDSYEQYFGPGTRLTVT.

V gene TRBV28 combines with J gene TRBJ2-1; 11 bases line up with TRBD2. V was pared by 2 bases and J by 4 bases, with 13 bases of the junction left unmatched. From germline, CDR1 is MDHEN and CDR2 SYDVKM. The CDR3 length is 19 residues. The CDR3 region has the DNA TGTGCCAGCAGTTTACGCATGCCGGCTAGCGGGAGGCCATACAATGAGCAGTTCTTC. It yields the protein CASSLRMPASGRPYNEQFF.

V gene TRBV6-1 combines with J gene TRBJ1-2; D perhaps matches TRBD1 (6 bases). The CDR3 length is 15 residues. Deletions cut 3 bases from V and 8 bases from J, with 19 bases between. CDR1 is MNHNS, CDR2 SASEGT, per germline. CDR3 coding DNA: TGTGCCAGCAGTGAGAAGGAGGTGGACAGAAAAGGCTACACCTTC. Protein: CASSEKEVDRKGYTF.

Details on this clone: Other DNA sequences in this sample translate to the same CDR3. V is TRBV6-1 and J is TRBJ2-3; 8 positions agree with TRBD2. Germline V CDR1 and CDR2: MNHNS, SASEGT. The CDR3 runs 15 residues. V was pared by 3 bases and J by 0 bases, with 2 bases of the junction left unmatched. The CDR3 DNA sequence: TGTGCCAGCAGTGATCTAGCGGGTAGCACAGATACGCAGTATTTT. Translation: CASSDLAGSTDTQYF.

V and J are TRBV2 and TRBJ1-5; D unresolved. Between the trimmed V and J ends, which lost 6 bases and 3 bases, there was a span of 6 bases. Germline CDR1 and CDR2: SNHLY and FYNNEI. The CDR3 totals 12 residues. The CDR3 DNA reads as TGTGCCAGCAGGCAGTACAATCAGCCCCAGCATTTT. It encodes CASRQYNQPQHF.

CDR3 in DNA: TGTGCCAGCAGTCGGCGGGAGTCGGGCACAGATACGCAGTATTTT. Translating it yields CASSRRESGTDTQYF. The chain couples TRBV28 to TRBJ2-3; 7 nucleotides match TRBD2. The CDR3 covers 15 residues. Germline loops: CDR1 MDHEN, CDR2 SYDVKM. Trimming at V came to 5 bases and at J to 1 base, leaving 6 bases not matched to a gene.

Concerning this clone itself: One end of the junction does not line up with germline, which may come from a read error. The chain is built from TRBV4-3 and TRBJ1-1; D remains ambiguous. The CDR3 totals 16 residues. Germline CDR1 and CDR2: LGHNA and YSLEER. CDR3 amino acids: CASSQVFPSGNAEAFF. CDR3 nucleotides: TGCGCCAGCAGCCAAGTATTTCCTTCCGGGAACGCTGAAGCTTTCTTT.

The J gene is TRBJ2-2, the V gene TRBV7-9; no clear D. The V gene lost 8 bases and the J gene lost 3 bases, with 16 bases spanning the gap. CDR3 length: 15 amino acids. Germline V CDR1 and CDR2: SEHNR, FQNEAQ (reference sequence). The CDR3 nucleotides read TGTGCCAGCTCGAGTTTTGGGCTTCACACCGGGGAGCTGTTTTTT. It codes for CASSSFGLHTGELFF.

The chain is built from TRBV27 and TRBJ2-2; a possible D gene is TRBD2 (7 bases). CDR3 length: 13 residues. Trimming stripped 6 bases from V and 9 bases from J, with 14 bases between. Germline V gives CDR1 MNHEY, CDR2 SMNVEV (reference sequence). This CDR3 is CASSLPGGRELFF. For the CDR3, the DNA is TGTGCCAGCAGCCTCCCCGGGGGGCGGGAGCTGTTTTTT.

About this clone: This may be a read error, as it is one base from a much larger clone. Within the sample, other DNA sequences also encode this same CDR3. This sequence joins TRBV6-4 and TRBJ2-3; D may be TRBD2 (6 bases). CDR1 and CDR2 from the germline V gene are MRHNA and SNTAGT. V lost 4 bases to trimming and J lost 2 bases, with 13 bases between them. This CDR3 has 15 amino acids. DNA for the CDR3: TGTGCCAGCAGTGGGTCAGGAGGGCCCACAGATACGCAGTATTTT. Its translation: CASSGSGGPTDTQYF.

CDR3 sequence reads: CASSLTVTFSGNTIYF. DNA for the CDR3: TGTGCCAGCAGCTTGACAGTCACCTTCTCTGGAAACACCATATATTTT. This rearrangement joins TRBV13 to TRBJ1-3; possible D gene TRBD1, 5 bases. V dropped 3 bases and J dropped 0 bases, with 12 bases sitting between them. This CDR3 is 16 amino acids long. Germline V gives CDR1 PRHDT, CDR2 FYEKMQ (reference sequence).

The rearrangement joins TRBV9 to TRBJ2-1; TRBD2 might be the D (6 bases). Per germline, CDR1 SGDLS and CDR2 YYNGEE. The V end was cut by 2 bases, the J end by 3 bases, with 12 bases between. CDR3 length: 15 residues. CDR3 in DNA: TGTGCCAGCAGCGTTACCGGGGGTAACTACAATGAGCAGTTCTTC. It encodes CASSVTGGNYNEQFF.

The chain uses TRBV9 and TRBJ1-1; D unresolved. In germline, CDR1 is SGDLS, CDR2 YYNGEE. The CDR3 runs to 15 residues. Trimming took 0 bases from V and 1 from J, leaving 10 bases between them. The CDR3 coding sequence is TGTGCCAGCAGCGTAGAGGTTGGGCAGAACACTGAAGCTTTCTTT. This gives the protein CASSVEVGQNTEAFF. Together with reference TRBV9 and TRBJ1-1, the CDR3 gives the full variable domain: DSGVTQTPKHLITATGQRVTLRCSPRSGDLSVYWYQQSLDQGLQFLIQYYNGEERAKGNILERFSAQQFPDLHSELNLSSLELGDSALYFCASSVEVGQNTEAFFGQGTRLTVV.

Only one count was recorded for this clone. Other DNA sequences from this sample encode an identical CDR3 as well. The V call is TRBV9, the J call TRBJ2-1; TRBD1 agrees at 7 bases. J lost 0 bases, V lost 2 bases, and 2 bases had no gene match. Germline-derived CDR1 and CDR2 are SGDLS and YYNGEE. The CDR3 extends over 15 amino acids. In DNA form, the CDR3 reads TGTGCCAGCAGCGTGGCAGGGGGCTCCTACAATGAGCAGTTCTTC. It codes for CASSVAGGSYNEQFF.

The J gene is TRBJ1-2, the V gene TRBV6-1; the D gene is possibly TRBD1 (6 bases). V dropped 2 bases and J dropped 4 bases, with 14 bases sitting between them. Germline V gene data show CDR1 as MNHNS and CDR2 as SASEGT. CDR3 length: 15 amino acids. CDR3 DNA sequence: TGTGCCAGCAGTGAACTTGGACAGCAGCTCTATGGCTACACCTTC. Residues: CASSELGQQLYGYTF.

This chain joins TRBV7-5 and TRBJ2-7; the table's D call of TRBD2 was not tested on the DNA. TRBV7-5 corresponds to a pseudogene. The CDR3 sequence is 16 residues long. The CDR3 region is CARSLEGPAGVVEQYF. CDR3 sequence (DNA): TGTGCCAGAAGCTTAGAGGGGCCAGCGGGAGTAGTCGAGCAGTACTTC.

V is TRBV27 and J is TRBJ2-1, with 11 nucleotides matching TRBD1. CDR3 length equals 15 residues. V dropped 10 bases and J dropped 3; count of bases not matched to a gene: 8. Germline V gene data show CDR1 as MNHEY and CDR2 as SMNVEV (reference sequence). This CDR3 is CATGAGTGGYNEQFF. CDR3 bases: TGTGCCACCGGGGCCGGGACAGGGGGCTACAATGAGCAGTTCTTC.

J is TRBJ1-2 and V is TRBV4-2; the match to TRBD1 covers 7 bases. This CDR3 is built from 16 residues. The V gene end was trimmed by 0 bases and the J gene end by 4 bases; junction bases not matched to a gene: 8. CDR1 LGHNA and CDR2 YNFKEQ come from the germline V gene. CDR3 sequence (DNA): TGTGCCAGCAGCCAAGATGGGGACAGCCCATCCTATGGCTACACCTTC. Protein: CASSQDGDSPSYGYTF.

V gene TRBV27 combines with J gene TRBJ2-6; 7 bases are shared with TRBD1. J was trimmed by 3 bases and V by 4 bases; bases with no gene match: 9. Germline lookup yields CDR1 MNHEY and CDR2 SMNVEV (reference sequence). CDR3 length equals 17 residues. The CDR3 DNA reads as TGTGCCAGCAGTTCGTCGGCACAGGGGCATGGGGCCAACGTCCTGACTTTC. Protein sequence: CASSSSAQGHGANVLTF.